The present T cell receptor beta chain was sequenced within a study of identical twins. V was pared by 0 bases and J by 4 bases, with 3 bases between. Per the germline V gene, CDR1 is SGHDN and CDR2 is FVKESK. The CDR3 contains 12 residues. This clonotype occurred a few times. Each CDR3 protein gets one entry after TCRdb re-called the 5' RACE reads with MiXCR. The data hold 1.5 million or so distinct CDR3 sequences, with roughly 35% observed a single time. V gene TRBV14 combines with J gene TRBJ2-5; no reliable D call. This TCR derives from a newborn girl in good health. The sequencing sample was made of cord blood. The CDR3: CASSQDIETQYF. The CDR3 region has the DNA TGTGCCAGCAGCCAAGATATAGAGACCCAGTACTTC.